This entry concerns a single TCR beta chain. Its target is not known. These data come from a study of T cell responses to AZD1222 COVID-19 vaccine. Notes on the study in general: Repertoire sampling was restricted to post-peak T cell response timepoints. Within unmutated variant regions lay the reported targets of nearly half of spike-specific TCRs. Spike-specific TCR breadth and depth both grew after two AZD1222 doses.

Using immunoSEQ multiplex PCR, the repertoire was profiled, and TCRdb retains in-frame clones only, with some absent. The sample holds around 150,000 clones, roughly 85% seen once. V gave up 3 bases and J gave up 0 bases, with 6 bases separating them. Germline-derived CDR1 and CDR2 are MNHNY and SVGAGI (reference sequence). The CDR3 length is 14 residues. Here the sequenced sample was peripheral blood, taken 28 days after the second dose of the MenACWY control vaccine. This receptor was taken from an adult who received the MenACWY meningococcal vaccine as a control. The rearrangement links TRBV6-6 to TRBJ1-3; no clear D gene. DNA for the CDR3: TGTGCCAGCAGTTATTCTGACTCTGGAAACACCATATATTTT. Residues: CASSYSDSGNTIYF.